This T cell receptor (beta chain) came from a study of blood T cell repertoires in COVID-19. Study overall: Researchers got acute and convalescent COVID-19 samples from the United States, Italy and Spain. Sources were T cells, B-cell-depleted T cells, or PBMCs; the material itself was cDNA or gDNA.

The germline gives CDR1 LGHDT, CDR2 YNNKEL (reference sequence). Losses at the gene ends were 2 bases for V and 8 bases for J; bases not matched to a gene: 6. The CDR3 loop spans 17 amino acids. Original handling: Amplified reference gene primers provided the basis for estimating nucleated cell counts. Sequencing was performed with immunoSEQ multiplex PCR; in TCRdb, only in-frame clones are kept and a portion is missing. From that table come the V and J calls and clone size; the DNA was used to work out D and trimming. The sample holds 130,000 to 150,000 clones, 88% seen once. This TCR was recovered from a human donor in a cohort sampled during active COVID-19. The source material was peripheral blood. This chain links TRBV3-1 (or the pseudogene TRBV3-2) with TRBJ2-1; 16 bases match TRBD2. The CDR3 loop reads CASSQSGTSGGADEQFF. CDR3 DNA: TGTGCCAGCAGCCAATCCGGGACTAGCGGGGGGGCCGATGAGCAGTTCTTC.